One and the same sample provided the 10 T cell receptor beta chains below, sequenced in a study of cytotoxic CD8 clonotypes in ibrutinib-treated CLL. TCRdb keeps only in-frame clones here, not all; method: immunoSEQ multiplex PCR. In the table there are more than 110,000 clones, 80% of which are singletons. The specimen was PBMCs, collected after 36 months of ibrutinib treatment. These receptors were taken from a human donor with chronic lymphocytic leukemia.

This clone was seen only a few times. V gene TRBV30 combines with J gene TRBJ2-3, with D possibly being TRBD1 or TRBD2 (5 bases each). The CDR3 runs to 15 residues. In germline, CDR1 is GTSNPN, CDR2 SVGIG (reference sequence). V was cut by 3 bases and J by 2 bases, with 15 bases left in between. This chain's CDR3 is CAWSVYRDPTDTQYF. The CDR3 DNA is TGTGCCTGGAGCGTCTATCGGGACCCCACAGATACGCAGTATTTT.

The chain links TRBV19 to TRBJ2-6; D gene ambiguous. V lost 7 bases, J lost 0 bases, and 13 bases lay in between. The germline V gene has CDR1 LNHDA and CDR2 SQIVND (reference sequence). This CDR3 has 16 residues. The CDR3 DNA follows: TGTGCCAGTAACATAGGTCAGACCTCTGGGGCCAACGTCCTGACTTTC. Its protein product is CASNIGQTSGANVLTF.

The CDR3 DNA follows: TGCAGCGCCGGGGACAGGGGTGACTCTGGGGCCAACGTCCTGACTTTC. Translated: CSAGDRGDSGANVLTF. The gene calls are TRBV29-1 and TRBJ2-6, with 10 positions matching TRBD1. The CDR3 is 16 residues long. V lost 7 bases to trimming and J lost 0 bases; unmatched junction nucleotides: 6. CDR1 is SQVTM, CDR2 ANQGSEA, per germline.

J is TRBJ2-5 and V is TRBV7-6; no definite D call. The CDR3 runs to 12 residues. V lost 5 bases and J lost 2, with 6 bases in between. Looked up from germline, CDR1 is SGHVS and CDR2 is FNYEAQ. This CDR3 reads CASSLGQETQYF. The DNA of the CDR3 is TGTGCCAGCAGCCTCGGGCAAGAGACCCAGTACTTC.

The CDR3 is CASSLVGGEQYF. Here the CDR3 DNA reads TGCGCCAGCAGCTTGGTAGGGGGCGAGCAGTACTTC. J is TRBJ2-7 and V is TRBV5-1; possibly TRBD1 for D (6 bases). The CDR3 loop spans 12 amino acids. V lost 0 bases and J 6 bases, leaving 7 bases between the germline ends. Germline V lookup: CDR1 SGHRS, CDR2 YFSETQ. The full variable domain, completed using reference TRBV5-1 and TRBJ2-7, is KAGVTQTPRYLIKTRGQQVTLSCSPISGHRSVSWYQQTPGQGLQFLFEYFSETQRNKGNFPGRFSGRQFSNSRSEMNVSTLELGDSALYLCASSLVGGEQYFGPGTRLTVT.

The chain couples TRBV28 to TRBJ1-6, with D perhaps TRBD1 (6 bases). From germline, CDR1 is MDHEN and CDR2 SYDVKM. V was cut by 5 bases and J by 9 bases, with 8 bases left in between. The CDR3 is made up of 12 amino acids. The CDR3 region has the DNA TGTGCCAGCAGTCGGGGGCTTTCACCCCTCCACTTT. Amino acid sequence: CASSRGLSPLHF. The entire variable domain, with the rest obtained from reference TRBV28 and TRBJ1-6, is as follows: DVKVTQSSRYLVKRTGEKVFLECVQDMDHENMFWYRQDPGLGLRLIYFSYDVKMKEKGDIPEGYSVSREKKERFSLILESASTNQTSMYLCASSRGLSPLHFGNGTRLTVT.

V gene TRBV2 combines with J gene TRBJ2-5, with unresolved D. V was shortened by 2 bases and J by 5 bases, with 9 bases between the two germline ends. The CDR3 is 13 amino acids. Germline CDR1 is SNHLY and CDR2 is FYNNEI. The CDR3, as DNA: TGTGCCAGCAGTGAACAGTCTGTCGAGACCCAGTACTTC. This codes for CASSEQSVETQYF. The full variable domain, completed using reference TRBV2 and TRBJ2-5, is EPEVTQTPSHQVTQMGQEVILRCVPISNHLYFYWYRQILGQKVEFLVSFYNNEISEKSEIFDDQFSVERPDGSNFTLKIRSTKLEDSAMYFCASSEQSVETQYFGPGTRLLVL.

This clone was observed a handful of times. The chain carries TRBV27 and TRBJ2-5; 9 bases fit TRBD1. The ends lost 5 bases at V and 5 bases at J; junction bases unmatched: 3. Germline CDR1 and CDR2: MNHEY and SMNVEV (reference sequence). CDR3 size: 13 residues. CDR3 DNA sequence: TGTGCCAGCAGTGGACAGGGGTGGGAGACCCAGTACTTC. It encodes CASSGQGWETQYF.

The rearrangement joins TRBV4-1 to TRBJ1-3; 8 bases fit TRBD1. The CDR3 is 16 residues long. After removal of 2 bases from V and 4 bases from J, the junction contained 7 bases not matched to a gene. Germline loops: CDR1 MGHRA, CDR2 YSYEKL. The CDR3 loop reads CASSQPRTGRGNTIYF. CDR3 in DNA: TGCGCCAGCAGCCAACCCCGGACAGGGAGAGGAAACACCATATATTTT.

In DNA form, the CDR3 reads TGTGCCAGCAGTTTTTCGGGGGCAGCCACCTACGAGCAGTACTTC. This encodes CASSFSGAATYEQYF. The chain links TRBV28 to TRBJ2-7; D assignment may be TRBD1 or TRBD2 (6 bases each). Germline lookup yields CDR1 MDHEN and CDR2 SYDVKM. Trimming left V 3 bases short and J 2 bases short, with 14 bases between. CDR3 length equals 15 residues.